This T cell receptor beta chain was obtained from a study of CD8 T cells in ankylosing spondylitis. Study-level findings and limits: Characteristic, it appeared, of ankylosing spondylitis blood was a TCR beta motif of about eight highly homologous variants.

Researchers built TCR beta libraries using quantitative 5'-RACE with molecular barcodes. TCRdb redid the calling of the 5' RACE reads with MiXCR, one entry per CDR3 protein. This table holds fewer than 550,000 distinct CDR3 sequences, roughly 5.3% found once. This clonotype was counted many times. Its cognate antigen is unknown. From germline, CDR1 is SQVTM and CDR2 ANQGSEA. The V and J ends lost 4 bases and 0 bases, in that order; junction bases with no gene match: 6. CDR3 length equals 14 residues. This receptor was taken from a male donor with ankylosing spondylitis. The sequencing input was blood, either unsorted or a sorted T cell fraction (not recorded which). This chain uses TRBV29-1 with TRBJ2-7; 7 bases match TRBD1. The CDR3 loop reads CSVASRQGSYEQYF. The CDR3 DNA reads TGCAGCGTTGCGTCTAGACAGGGCTCCTACGAGCAGTACTTC.